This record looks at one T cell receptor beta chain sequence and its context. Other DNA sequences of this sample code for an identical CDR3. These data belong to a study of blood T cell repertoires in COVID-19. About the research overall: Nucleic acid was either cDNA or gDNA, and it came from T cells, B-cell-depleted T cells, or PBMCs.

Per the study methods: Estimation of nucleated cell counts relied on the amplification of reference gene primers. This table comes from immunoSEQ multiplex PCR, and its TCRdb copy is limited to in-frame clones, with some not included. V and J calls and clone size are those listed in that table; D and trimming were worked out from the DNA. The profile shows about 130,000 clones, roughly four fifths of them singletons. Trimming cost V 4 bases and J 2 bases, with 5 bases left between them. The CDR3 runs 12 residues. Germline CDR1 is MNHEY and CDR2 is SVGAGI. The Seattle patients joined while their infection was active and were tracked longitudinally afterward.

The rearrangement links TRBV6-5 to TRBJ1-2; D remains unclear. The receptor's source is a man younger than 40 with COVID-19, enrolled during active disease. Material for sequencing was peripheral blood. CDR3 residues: CASSSGNYGYTF. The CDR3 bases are TGTGCCAGCAGTTCAGGAAACTATGGCTACACCTTC.